This TCR beta chain came from a study of CD8 T cells in Susac syndrome. Findings and limits, study-wide: That the number of individuals in its TCR sequencing and HLA analysis was relatively small was acknowledged by the study.

High-throughput TCR beta sequencing covered peripheral CD8+ and CD4+ T cells. Random hexamers were used to reverse transcribe the RNA input (roughly 0.5 to 1 ug). Amplification of TCR beta CDR3 across 54 Vbeta and 13 Jbeta was performed with immunoSEQ multiplex PCR. TCRdb ran MiXCR on the immunoSEQ multiplex PCR reads and lists one entry per CDR3 protein. The data hold hundreds of thousands of distinct CDR3 sequences, with approximately 85% observed a single time. Trimming removed 0 bases from V and 2 bases from J, with 6 bases in between. Germline CDR1 and CDR2: SGHNT and YYREEE (reference sequence). The CDR3 loop spans 15 amino acids. This clonotype was observed once. The antigen is not known.

This chain links TRBV5-4 with TRBJ2-6, with D hard to call. The sequence was obtained from a human donor with multiple sclerosis. The sample comprised CD8+ T cells from PBMCs. CDR3 DNA: TGTGCCAGCAGCTTGGAAGTGCCTGGGGCCAACGTCCTGACTTTC. This codes for CASSLEVPGANVLTF.